These T cell receptor beta chains were read from a single sample in a study of T cell changes during pregnancy in multiple sclerosis. TCRdb's table, derived via immunoSEQ multiplex PCR, lists solely in-frame clones and lacks some. The table includes fewer than 110,000 clones, more than 90% detected once. The specimen was peripheral blood, collected in the second trimester of pregnancy. These receptors all stem from a female donor with multiple sclerosis, enrolled in a pregnancy study. The CDR3 runs from the conserved cysteine through the conserved F or W. The order of the fields is clone size, J gene, V gene, D gene, CDR3 protein, CDR3 DNA. A D gene is named only where the DNA matches it firmly. The size of a clone is reported for some rows only, either as once, few or many, or as a class for expanded clones.

size: .
J: TRBJ1-3
V: TRBV4-2
D: .
CDR3: CASSPYGEDSGNTIYF
DNA: TGTGCCAGCAGCCCCTACGGAGAGGACTCTGGAAACACCATATATTTT

size: .
J: TRBJ2-1
V: TRBV19
D: TRBD1
CDR3: CASSIGRTGINEQFF
DNA: TGTGCCAGTAGTATAGGTCGGACAGGGATCAATGAGCAGTTCTTC

size: .
J: TRBJ2-7
V: TRBV19
D: TRBD2
CDR3: CASMGLAGAKEQYF
DNA: TGTGCCAGTATGGGACTAGCGGGAGCGAAAGAGCAGTACTTC

size: .
J: TRBJ1-3
V: TRBV4-1
D: .
CDR3: CASSSAGYTIYF
DNA: TGCGCCAGCAGCTCGGCGGGGTACACCATATATTTT

size: .
J: TRBJ1-2
V: TRBV7-9
D: TRBD1
CDR3: CASSFPGQGNYGYTF
DNA: TGTGCCAGCAGCTTTCCGGGACAGGGTAACTATGGCTACACCTTC

size: .
J: TRBJ2-6
V: TRBV10-3
D: TRBD1
CDR3: CASRRDRGRSGANVLTF
DNA: TGTGCCTCACGAAGGGACAGGGGGCGATCTGGGGCCAACGTCCTGACTTTC

size: .
J: TRBJ2-2
V: TRBV5-1
D: .
CDR3: CASSLGGTGTGELFF
DNA: TGCGCCAGCAGCTTGGGGGGTACAGGCACCGGGGAGCTGTTTTTT

size: .
J: TRBJ2-7
V: TRBV27
D: .
CDR3: CASSLYAGGSDEQYF
DNA: TGTGCCAGCAGTTTATATGCAGGGGGGTCTGACGAGCAGTACTTC

size: .
J: TRBJ2-7
V: TRBV6-1
D: TRBD1
CDR3: CASSEVTGTGGYEQYF
DNA: TGTGCCAGCAGTGAGGTAACCGGGACAGGGGGCTACGAGCAGTACTTC

size: .
J: TRBJ2-5
V: TRBV6-6
D: TRBD1
CDR3: CASSYSGQGSQETQYF
DNA: TGTGCCAGCAGTTACTCCGGACAGGGAAGCCAAGAGACCCAGTACTTC

size: once
J: TRBJ2-3
V: TRBV5-1
D: TRBD2
CDR3: CASSLAAGRGNTQYF
DNA: TGCGCCAGCAGCTTGGCAGCGGGAAGGGGAAATACGCAGTATTTT

size: .
J: TRBJ2-5
V: TRBV7-7
D: .
CDR3: CASSLNMGFQETQYF
DNA: TGTGCTAGCAGCTTAAATATGGGCTTCCAAGAGACCCAGTACTTC

size: .
J: TRBJ1-1
V: TRBV7-2
D: .
CDR3: CASSLTQITEAFF
DNA: TGTGCCAGCAGCTTAACACAGATTACTGAAGCTTTCTTT

size: .
J: TRBJ2-2
V: TRBV11-3
D: TRBD1
CDR3: CASSLDRADGELFF
DNA: TGTGCCAGCAGCTTGGACAGGGCGGACGGGGAGCTGTTTTTT

size: .
J: TRBJ1-1
V: TRBV21-1
D: .
CDR3: CASSEKGREGTAFF
DNA: TGTGCCAGCAGCGAAAAGGGCCGCGAGGGTACAGCTTTCTTT

size: few
J: TRBJ1-5
V: TRBV28
D: TRBD1
CDR3: CASSLWAGGTGNQPQHF
DNA: TGTGCCAGCAGTTTATGGGCAGGGGGTACGGGCAATCAGCCCCAGCATTTT

size: .
J: TRBJ2-1
V: TRBV28
D: TRBD2
CDR3: CASMGLFLRNEQFF
DNA: TGTGCCAGTATGGGACTATTTCTGCGTAATGAGCAGTTCTTC

size: few
J: TRBJ1-1
V: TRBV9
D: TRBD1
CDR3: CASSASGTGVRKAFF
DNA: TGTGCCAGCAGCGCCTCCGGGACAGGGGTCCGGAAAGCTTTCTTT

size: .
J: TRBJ1-4
V: TRBV10-1
D: .
CDR3: CASTGPRKGYEKLFF
DNA: TGCGCCAGCACCGGACCTCGAAAGGGGTATGAAAAACTGTTTTTT

size: .
J: TRBJ2-3
V: TRBV27
D: TRBD1
CDR3: CASSTWGQGDTDTQYF
DNA: TGTGCCAGCAGTACATGGGGGCAGGGGGACACAGATACGCAGTATTTT

size: .
J: TRBJ2-1
V: TRBV9
D: TRBD2
CDR3: CASSVDPTSGAHNEQFF
DNA: TGTGCCAGCAGCGTAGACCCTACTAGCGGAGCGCACAATGAGCAGTTCTTC

size: .
J: TRBJ2-1
V: TRBV15
D: TRBD1
CDR3: CATSRAPDRGMNEQFF
DNA: TGTGCCACCAGCAGAGCCCCGGACAGGGGAATGAATGAGCAGTTCTTC

size: .
J: TRBJ1-1
V: TRBV7-2
D: .
CDR3: CASSFNSPAGGEAFF
DNA: TGTGCCAGCAGCTTTAACAGCCCCGCGGGCGGTGAAGCTTTCTTT

size: .
J: TRBJ1-2
V: TRBV30
D: TRBD1
CDR3: CAWRQGNYGYTF
DNA: TGTGCCTGGAGACAGGGGAACTATGGCTACACCTTC

size: .
J: TRBJ1-1
V: TRBV19
D: .
CDR3: CASSIVWATPDEAFF
DNA: TGTGCCAGTAGTATAGTGTGGGCGACCCCTGATGAAGCTTTCTTT

size: .
J: TRBJ2-1
V: TRBV28
D: .
CDR3: CASSPIPGGGGEQFF
DNA: TGTGCCAGCAGTCCCATCCCCGGCGGGGGCGGTGAGCAGTTCTTC

size: .
J: TRBJ2-1
V: TRBV14
D: .
CDR3: CASSQIWRPSGPAGYNEQFF
DNA: TGTGCCAGCAGCCAAATCTGGCGGCCCTCAGGTCCCGCAGGGTACAATGAGCAGTTCTTC

size: .
J: TRBJ1-1
V: TRBV18
D: .
CDR3: CASSSIRVMNTEAFF
DNA: TGTGCCAGCTCGTCAATCAGGGTAATGAACACTGAAGCTTTCTTT

size: .
J: TRBJ2-6
V: TRBV7-6
D: TRBD1
CDR3: CASSLYTDRGPTGANVLTF
DNA: TGTGCCAGCAGCTTATATACGGACAGGGGCCCCACTGGGGCCAACGTCCTGACTTTC

size: .
J: TRBJ2-2
V: TRBV29-1
D: TRBD1
CDR3: CSVPGQGNTGELFF
DNA: TGCAGCGTTCCGGGACAGGGAAACACCGGGGAGCTGTTTTTT

size: once
J: TRBJ1-5
V: TRBV6-1
D: .
CDR3: CASSEWPGNQPQHF
DNA: TGTGCCAGCAGTGAATGGCCCGGCAATCAGCCCCAGCATTTT

size: .
J: TRBJ2-3
V: TRBV6-1
D: .
CDR3: CASIRVRDTQYF
DNA: TGTGCCAGCATCCGGGTTCGGGATACGCAGTATTTT

size: .
J: TRBJ2-5
V: TRBV9
D: .
CDR3: CASSRGYQETQYF
DNA: TGTGCCAGCAGCCGGGGGTACCAAGAGACCCAGTACTTC

size: .
J: TRBJ2-1
V: TRBV30
D: TRBD1
CDR3: CAWSPTGVNEQFF
DNA: TGTGCCTGGAGCCCCACAGGGGTCAATGAGCAGTTCTTC

size: .
J: TRBJ2-1
V: TRBV7-7
D: TRBD2
CDR3: CASSLGLEYNEQFF
DNA: TGTGCTAGCAGCTTGGGACTAGAGTACAATGAGCAGTTCTTC

size: once
J: TRBJ1-1
V: TRBV6-1
D: .
CDR3: CASSGVMNTEAFF
DNA: TGTGCCAGCAGCGGAGTTATGAACACTGAAGCTTTCTTT